Shown below are 15 T cell receptor beta chains from a single sample sequenced in a study of T-cell reconstitution after alpha-beta-depleted transplantation in children. Unique molecular identifiers were used to barcode this TCRbeta library. MiXCR, run by TCRdb on the PCR reads, gives a single entry per CDR3 protein. The table has under 350,000 distinct CDR3 sequences, approximately 9.6% seen once. Source: PBMCs from the stem cell graft donor, taken from the stem cell graft. These receptors all come from a human donor who donated a stem cell graft to a child with SCID.

The chain employs TRBV20-1 and TRBJ2-7; TRBD1 might be the D (6 bases). The CDR3 extends over 15 amino acids. Between the trimmed V and J ends, which lost 1 base and 0 bases, there was a span of 13 bases. From germline, CDR1 is DFQATT and CDR2 SNEGSKA (reference sequence). Here the CDR3 reads CSARGTAFSSYEQYF. CDR3 coding DNA: TGCAGTGCTAGAGGGACAGCCTTCAGCTCCTACGAGCAGTACTTC.

This clonotype was seen a handful of times. The genes are TRBV12-3 or TRBV12-4 and TRBJ2-7, with D possibly TRBD2 on 7 matching bases. Between the trimmed V and J ends, which lost 6 bases and 6 bases, there was a span of 12 bases. This CDR3 contains 12 residues. CDR3 sequence: CASRGGPGEQYF. The DNA for the CDR3 is TGTGCCAGCAGGGGGGGGCCAGGCGAGCAGTACTTC.

This clonotype occurred many times. The chain employs TRBV14 and TRBJ2-7; D uncertain. The CDR3 is 12 residues long. Germline lookup yields CDR1 SGHDN and CDR2 FVKESK. V was pared by 1 base and J by 3 bases, with 4 bases between. The CDR3 region has the DNA TGTGCCAGCAGCCAAGCTGGCTACGAGCAGTACTTC. Translated, it gives CASSQAGYEQYF.

CDR3 in amino acids: CASSYGGQGADTQYF. The CDR3 nucleotides read TGTGCCAGCAGTTACGGAGGACAGGGCGCAGATACGCAGTATTTT. The chain recombines TRBV6-5 with TRBJ2-3, with 8 bases matching TRBD1. This CDR3 region has 15 residues. From germline, CDR1 is MNHEY and CDR2 SVGAGI. V was clipped by 2 bases and J by 4 bases; unmatched bases: 5.

This rearrangement joins TRBV29-1 to TRBJ2-3, with D tentatively TRBD1 or TRBD2 (5 bases each). The V end lost 5 bases, the J end lost 2 bases, and 11 bases lay between the germline ends. The CDR3 sequence is 13 residues long. Germline lookup yields CDR1 SQVTM and CDR2 ANQGSEA. CDR3 sequence reads: CSVSGPNTDTQYF. DNA for the CDR3: TGCAGCGTTTCGGGACCCAACACAGATACGCAGTATTTT.

This chain links TRBV6-5 with TRBJ1-1; the D gene is possibly TRBD1 (6 bases). The length of the CDR3 is 13 residues. V shed 7 bases and J shed 4 bases, with 13 bases lying between them. Germline assignment: CDR1 MNHEY and CDR2 SVGAGI. In DNA, the CDR3 is TGTGCCAGCAACCCGGGGGCAGGCACTGAAGCTTTCTTT. Translation gives CASNPGAGTEAFF.

Only a few counts were recorded for this clonotype. The chain combines TRBV20-1 with TRBJ2-7, with D uncertain. V lost 0 bases and J lost 3, with 15 bases in between. There are 15 residues in the CDR3. Germline assignment: CDR1 DFQATT and CDR2 SNEGSKA (reference sequence). CDR3 sequence: CSARESRKAGYEQYF. DNA of the CDR3: TGCAGTGCTAGAGAATCACGCAAAGCAGGCTACGAGCAGTACTTC.

J is TRBJ2-1 and V is TRBV5-1, with D possibly being TRBD2 (6 bases). This CDR3 contains 16 residues. V dropped 4 bases and J dropped 8 bases, with 22 bases sitting between them. CDR1 and CDR2 (germline): SGHRS, YFSETQ. CDR3 DNA: TGCGCCAGCAGCCAGGAGGGGATTTGGACATACTATGAGCAGTTCTTC. Translating gives CASSQEGIWTYYEQFF.

This chain uses TRBV5-1 with TRBJ2-1, with 10 bases matching TRBD1. The V gene's germline CDR1 is SGHRS and CDR2 YFSETQ. There are 15 residues in the CDR3. Trimming at V came to 4 bases and at J to 7 bases, leaving 8 bases not matched to a gene. The CDR3 DNA reads as TGCGCCAGCAGCGTCGGACAGGGGGACGCGAATGAGCAGTTCTTC. It codes for CASSVGQGDANEQFF.

This clonotype was observed a few times. The CDR3 nucleotides are TGCAGTGCTTCGGGGTACGATAGCAATCAGCCCCAGCATTTT. This codes for CSASGYDSNQPQHF. The chain couples TRBV20-1 to TRBJ1-5, with unresolved D. Germline-derived CDR1 and CDR2 are DFQATT and SNEGSKA (reference sequence). V was trimmed by 5 bases and J by 0 bases, leaving 11 bases between them. The CDR3 loop spans 14 amino acids.

This clonotype occurred a few times. The rearrangement links TRBV5-1 to TRBJ2-1, with unresolved D. The V gene lost 4 bases and the J gene lost 0 bases, with 11 bases spanning the gap. Per germline, CDR1 SGHRS and CDR2 YFSETQ. The CDR3 is 15 residues long. For the CDR3, the DNA is TGCGCCAGCAGCCGCGAAAGAGACTCCTACAATGAGCAGTTCTTC. It translates to CASSRERDSYNEQFF.

A few counts support this clonotype. The chain links TRBV20-1 to TRBJ2-2, with D unclear. The CDR3 has 14 amino acids. Looked up from germline, CDR1 is DFQATT and CDR2 is SNEGSKA (reference sequence). The germline V and J ends were trimmed by 6 bases and 4 bases, with 15 bases remaining between them. CDR3 in DNA: TGCAGTGCCTACGGAAGTTGGGGCACCGGGGAGCTGTTTTTT. This codes for CSAYGSWGTGELFF.

The chain carries TRBV12-3 or TRBV12-4 and TRBJ2-1; 8 positions agree with TRBD1. The CDR3 is 15 amino acids. The J segment lost 7 bases and the V segment lost 0 bases, leaving 5 bases of the junction unmatched. The CDR3 protein is CASSLARQGWNEQFF. The CDR3 DNA reads as TGTGCCAGCAGTTTAGCTCGACAGGGGTGGAATGAGCAGTTCTTC.

This rearrangement joins TRBV12-5 to TRBJ2-2; no definite D call. CDR1 is LGHNT, CDR2 FRNRAP, per germline. V lost 5 bases, J lost 7 bases, and 14 bases lay in between. The CDR3 is made up of 14 amino acids. This CDR3 reads CASGHRKWFGELFF. CDR3 sequence (DNA): TGTGCTAGTGGTCACCGCAAGTGGTTCGGGGAGCTGTTTTTT.

V usage is TRBV20-1 and J usage is TRBJ1-1; D might be TRBD1 (6 bases). The CDR3 runs to 15 residues. Germline loops: CDR1 DFQATT, CDR2 SNEGSKA (reference sequence). V lost 1 base, J lost 1 base, and 13 bases lay in between. In DNA form, the CDR3 reads TGCAGTGCTAGAGTTGGGGGCAACGGGAACACTGAAGCTTTCTTT. It translates to CSARVGGNGNTEAFF.